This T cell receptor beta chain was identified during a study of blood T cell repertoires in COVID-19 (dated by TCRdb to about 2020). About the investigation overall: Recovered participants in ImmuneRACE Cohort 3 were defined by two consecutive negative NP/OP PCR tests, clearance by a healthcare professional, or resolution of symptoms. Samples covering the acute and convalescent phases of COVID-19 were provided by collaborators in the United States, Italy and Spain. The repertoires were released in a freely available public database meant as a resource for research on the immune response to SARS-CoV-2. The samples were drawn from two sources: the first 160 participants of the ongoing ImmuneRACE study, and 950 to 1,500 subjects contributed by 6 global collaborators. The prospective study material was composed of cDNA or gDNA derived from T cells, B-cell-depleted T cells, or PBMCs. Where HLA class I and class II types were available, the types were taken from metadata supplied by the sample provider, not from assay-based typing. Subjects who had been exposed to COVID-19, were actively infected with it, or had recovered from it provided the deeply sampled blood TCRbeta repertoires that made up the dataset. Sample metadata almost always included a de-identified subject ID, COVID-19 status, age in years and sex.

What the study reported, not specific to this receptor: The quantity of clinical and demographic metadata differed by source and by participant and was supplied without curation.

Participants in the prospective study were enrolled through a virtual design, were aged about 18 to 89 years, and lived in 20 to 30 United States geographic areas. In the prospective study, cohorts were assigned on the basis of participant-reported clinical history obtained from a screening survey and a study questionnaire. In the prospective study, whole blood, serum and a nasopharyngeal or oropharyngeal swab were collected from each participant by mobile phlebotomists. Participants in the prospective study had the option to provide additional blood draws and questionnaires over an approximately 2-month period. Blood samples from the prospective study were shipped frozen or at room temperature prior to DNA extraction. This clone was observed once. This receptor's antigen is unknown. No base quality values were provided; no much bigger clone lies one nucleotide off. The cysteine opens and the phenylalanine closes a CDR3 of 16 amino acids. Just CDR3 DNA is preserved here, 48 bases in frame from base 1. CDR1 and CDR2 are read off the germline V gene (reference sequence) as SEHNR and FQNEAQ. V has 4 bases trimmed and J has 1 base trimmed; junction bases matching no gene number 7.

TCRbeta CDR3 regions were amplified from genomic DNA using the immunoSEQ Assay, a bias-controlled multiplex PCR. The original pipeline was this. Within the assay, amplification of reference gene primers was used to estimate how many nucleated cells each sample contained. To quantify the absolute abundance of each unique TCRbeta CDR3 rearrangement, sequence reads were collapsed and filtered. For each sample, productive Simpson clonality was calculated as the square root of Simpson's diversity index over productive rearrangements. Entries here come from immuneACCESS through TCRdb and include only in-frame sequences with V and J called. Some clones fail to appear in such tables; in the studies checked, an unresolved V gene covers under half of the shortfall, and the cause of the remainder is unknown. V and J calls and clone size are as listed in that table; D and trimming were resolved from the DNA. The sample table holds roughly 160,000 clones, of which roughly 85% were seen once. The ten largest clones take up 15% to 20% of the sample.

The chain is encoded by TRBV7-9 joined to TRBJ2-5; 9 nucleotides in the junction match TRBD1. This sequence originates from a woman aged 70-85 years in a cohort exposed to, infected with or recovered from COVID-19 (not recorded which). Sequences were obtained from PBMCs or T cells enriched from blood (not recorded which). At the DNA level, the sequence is TGTGCCAGCAGCTGGTACAGGGGGCTTCTCCAAGAGACCCAGTACTTC. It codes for CASSWYRGLLQETQYF.